This TCR beta chain derives from a study of blood T cell repertoires in COVID-19. The table came from immunoSEQ multiplex PCR; TCRdb's copy has only in-frame clones and leaves some out. This sample has 200,000 to 250,000 clones, with 85% to 90% found just once. This CDR3 comprises 13 residues. Trimming took off 6 bases at V and 1 base at J, with 6 bases between the two ends. Germline CDR1 reads KGHDR; CDR2 reads SFDVKD. The sequenced sample was peripheral blood. The V and J genes are TRBV24-1 and TRBJ1-5; D is unclear. The receptor was derived from a young man with COVID-19, enrolled during active disease. The CDR3 nucleotides read TGTGCCACCAGTCAAGAGAGCAATCAGCCCCAGCATTTT. Protein product: CATSQESNQPQHF.